This TCR beta chain was observed in a study of blood T cell repertoires in COVID-19. On the study more broadly: The United States, Italy and Spain provided the acute and convalescent COVID-19 samples. T cells, B-cell-depleted T cells, or PBMCs supplied cDNA or gDNA.

In the authors' workflow: Reference gene primer amplification in the assay estimated nucleated cell counts. The table came from immunoSEQ multiplex PCR; TCRdb's copy has only in-frame clones and leaves some out. The V and J calls and the clone size are those of that table, but D and trimming were determined from the DNA. The profile shows 150,000 to 200,000 clones, 90% of them singletons. Germline V gives CDR1 SGHTA, CDR2 FQGNSA. The CDR3 has 15 amino acids. Deletions cut 1 base from V and 1 base from J, with 10 bases between. The specimen was peripheral blood. This clonotype was obtained from a man over 45 with acute or convalescent COVID-19. The chain couples TRBV7-2 to TRBJ2-5, with a possible D match to TRBD2 (6 bases). The CDR3 DNA reads as TGTGCCAGCAGCTTAGGACTAGGGTTCCAAGAGACCCAGTACTTC. Translated: CASSLGLGFQETQYF.